Below are 20 T cell receptor beta chains sequenced from a single sample in a study of shared clonotypes between healthy human individuals. Profiling relied on immunoSEQ multiplex PCR, and the TCRdb table lists in-frame clones only, not all of them. The sample includes a few million clones, approximately 94% seen only once; the top ten take over 0.12%. Sequenced input: naive CD4+ T cells sorted from blood. Subset specified: CD45RA+ positively selected. These receptor sequences come from a man in his late teens or twenties in good health.

This clone has a single count. V usage is TRBV28 and J usage is TRBJ2-7; TRBD2 might be the D (6 bases). The CDR3 length is 15 residues. The V and J ends lost 8 bases and 3 bases respectively, with 20 bases between them. The germline V gene has CDR1 MDHEN and CDR2 SYDVKM. The CDR3: CASGQAWRGNYEQYF. The DNA of the CDR3 is TGTGCCAGCGGGCAGGCGTGGAGGGGCAACTACGAGCAGTACTTC.

This clone came up once. This chain uses TRBV6-5 with TRBJ2-5; TRBD1 matches at 7 bases. V lost 5 bases, J lost 4 bases, and 10 bases stayed unmatched. Germline V gene sequence: CDR1 MNHEY, CDR2 SVGAGI. This CDR3 has 15 amino acids. The CDR3 sequence is CASSGQGVIGETQYF. CDR3 sequence (DNA): TGTGCCAGCAGTGGCCAGGGGGTTATTGGAGAGACCCAGTACTTC.

In regard to this clone: This CDR3 is also generated by other DNA sequences in the sample. The gene calls are TRBV6-1 and TRBJ2-7; possibly TRBD2 for D (6 bases). Trimming stripped 6 bases from V and 1 base from J, with 13 bases between. The CDR3 runs 14 residues. Germline assignment: CDR1 MNHNS and CDR2 SASEGT. DNA of the CDR3: TGTGCCAGCAGGGCCGCCGGGGGATCCTACGAGCAGTACTTC. Protein: CASRAAGGSYEQYF.

The V call is TRBV6-6, the J call TRBJ2-7, with 7 bases lining up with TRBD2. J was trimmed by 3 bases and V by 8 bases; bases with no gene match: 13. CDR1 is MNHNY and CDR2 is SVGAGI in the germline V gene (reference sequence). CDR3 length equals 15 residues. CDR3 nucleotides: TGTGCCAGCTCCTGGCGGGAGTCCTACTTCTACGAGCAGTACTTC. This encodes CASSWRESYFYEQYF.

This chain links TRBV28 with TRBJ2-5; D is possibly TRBD2 (7 bases). V lost 2 bases to trimming and J lost 3 bases, with 10 bases between them. Germline V gives CDR1 MDHEN, CDR2 SYDVKM. The CDR3 totals 14 residues. CDR3 nucleotides: TGTGCCAGCAGTTTAGCGGGGGCCAAAGAGACCCAGTACTTC. Translating gives CASSLAGAKETQYF.

The chain has TRBV21-1 and TRBJ1-1; TRBD1 was called by the table and not checked on the DNA. TRBV21-1 is given as a pseudogene. The CDR3 is made up of 12 amino acids. The CDR3 coding sequence is TGTGCCAGCAGCAAAGGGCAGTCTGAAGCTTTCTTT. This translates into CASSKGQSEAFF.

This clone was counted once. Distinct nucleotide sequences in the sample also encode this CDR3. The chain joins TRBV27 to TRBJ1-3; D not resolved. The V and J ends lost 0 bases and 4 bases respectively, with 4 bases between them. The CDR3 contains 13 residues. The V gene's germline CDR1 is MNHEY and CDR2 SMNVEV (reference sequence). The CDR3 bases are TGTGCCAGCAGTTTATCGGGAGGAAACACCATATATTTT. It encodes CASSLSGGNTIYF.

The chain combines TRBV5-1 with TRBJ2-3; 7 bases line up with TRBD1. The germline gives CDR1 SGHRS, CDR2 YFSETQ. J lost 2 bases, V lost 4 bases, and 4 bases had no gene match. This CDR3 has 14 amino acids. The CDR3 loop reads CASSNDRATDTQYF. DNA for the CDR3: TGCGCCAGCAGCAACGACAGGGCCACAGATACGCAGTATTTT.

The chain uses TRBV5-4 and TRBJ2-7; a weak D match, TRBD2 (5 bases). The CDR3 consists of 15 residues. The V end lost 4 bases, the J end lost 3 bases, and 17 bases lay between the germline ends. Per the germline V gene, CDR1 is SGHNT and CDR2 is YYREEE (reference sequence). The CDR3 sequence is CASSRLAGILYEQYF. The CDR3 nucleotides are TGTGCCAGCAGCCGACTCGCCGGGATCCTCTACGAGCAGTACTTC.

V is TRBV9 and J is TRBJ2-3; 10 bases line up with TRBD2. This CDR3 region has 15 residues. CDR1 is SGDLS and CDR2 is YYNGEE in the germline V gene. V shed 3 bases, J shed 4 bases, and the junction held 5 bases outside the gene matches. CDR3 DNA: TGTGCCAGCAGCGCGTCTAGCGGGAGTGCAGATACGCAGTATTTT. Translating it yields CASSASSGSADTQYF.

This chain uses TRBV19 with TRBJ1-1; D remains unclear. Per the germline V gene, CDR1 is LNHDA and CDR2 is SQIVND (reference sequence). The CDR3 totals 14 residues. Trimming removed 6 bases from V and 1 base from J, with 12 bases in between. In DNA form, the CDR3 reads TGTGCCAGTAGGGACCCCCGGACGAACACTGAAGCTTTCTTT. This translates into CASRDPRTNTEAFF.

The V call is TRBV10-2, the J call TRBJ2-5; 11 bases map to TRBD1. J was trimmed by 6 bases and V by 3 bases; bases with no gene match: 12. The germline CDR1 and CDR2 sequences are WSHSY and SAAADI. The CDR3 has 17 residues. CDR3: CASSDTGTGGSKKTQYF. The CDR3 DNA reads as TGCGCCAGCAGTGACACCGGGACAGGGGGAAGTAAAAAGACCCAGTACTTC.

The chain carries TRBV28 and TRBJ2-7, with 9 bases that match TRBD1. Germline V gene sequence: CDR1 MDHEN, CDR2 SYDVKM. V lost 4 bases and J lost 3; bases outside the gene matches: 4. The CDR3 runs 14 residues. The CDR3 DNA follows: TGTGCCAGCAGTTCCAGGGACAGGGTCTACGAGCAGTACTTC. It yields the protein CASSSRDRVYEQYF.

The rearrangement joins TRBV6-5 to TRBJ1-1; the D is unclear. Germline V CDR1 and CDR2: MNHEY, SVGAGI. CDR3 length equals 13 residues. V lost 2 bases and J 4 bases, leaving 8 bases between the germline ends. The CDR3: CASSYPGLTEAFF. For the CDR3, the DNA is TGTGCCAGCAGTTACCCGGGCCTCACTGAAGCTTTCTTT.

This rearrangement joins TRBV6-1 to TRBJ1-4, with D perhaps TRBD1 (5 bases). Germline V lookup: CDR1 MNHNS, CDR2 SASEGT. Trimming took 6 bases from V and 3 from J, leaving 11 bases between them. This CDR3 spans 14 amino acids. The CDR3: CASRYRTPNEKLFF. The CDR3 coding sequence is TGTGCCAGCAGGTACAGGACGCCTAATGAAAAACTGTTTTTT.

This clone has just one count. Different DNA sequences within this sample yield the same CDR3. The chain couples TRBV7-2 to TRBJ2-2; D remains unclear. This CDR3 region has 14 residues. Germline V gene data show CDR1 as SGHTA and CDR2 as FQGNSA. Trimming removed 3 bases from V and 4 bases from J, with 9 bases in between. CDR3 nucleotides: TGTGCCAGCAGCTTGCGTCCGGGCACCGGGGAGCTGTTTTTT. The encoded protein is CASSLRPGTGELFF.

The chain employs TRBV25-1 and TRBJ1-6; D not certain. Looked up from germline, CDR1 is MGHDK and CDR2 is SYGVNS. V was trimmed by 4 bases and J by 13 bases, leaving 11 bases between them. CDR3 length: 12 residues. The CDR3 sequence: CASSASLSPLHF. The CDR3, as DNA: TGTGCCAGCAGTGCCTCCCTGTCGCCCCTCCACTTT.

The chain employs TRBV29-1 and TRBJ2-3; possibly TRBD1 or TRBD2 for D (6 bases each). V lost 6 bases to trimming and J lost 1 base, with 14 bases between them. Germline V gene sequence: CDR1 SQVTM, CDR2 ANQGSEA. The CDR3 is 14 residues long. The CDR3 coding sequence is TGCAGCGTCCGCAGGGGCGGGGGCACAGATACGCAGTATTTT. Translated: CSVRRGGGTDTQYF.

This chain connects TRBV27 to TRBJ2-7; D not certain. The CDR3 sequence is 13 residues long. V was clipped by 5 bases and J by 6 bases, with 14 bases between them. CDR1 and CDR2 (germline): MNHEY, SMNVEV (reference sequence). The CDR3 here is CASSPRTPLEQYF. The CDR3 DNA reads TGTGCCAGCAGTCCCCGGACCCCCCTCGAGCAGTACTTC.

This chain links TRBV5-1 with TRBJ2-2, with 10 bases lining up with TRBD2. This CDR3 is 15 amino acids long. V shed 1 base and J 7 bases; nucleotides not matched to a gene: 4. Germline V gives CDR1 SGHRS, CDR2 YFSETQ. The CDR3 nucleotides read TGCGCCAGCAGCTTGCTGGCTAGCGGGAGCGGGGAGCTGTTTTTT. Protein: CASSLLASGSGELFF.